Included here is one TCR beta chain sequence, with context. This clone was found a few times. There is no known antigen for this receptor. No much larger clone exists at a distance of one base, and base qualities are not known. The source of the sample is a study of beta chain features in type 1 diabetes (dated by TCRdb to 2017 to 2018). For the study in its entirety: Patients and healthy donors did not differ in mean age, gender distribution, total cell number or subset yield. A total of 107,917,701 sorted cells were examined across all samples, and RNA yield correlated strongly with the number of cells per subset. The study compared TCRB repertoires of sorted circulating CD4+ T cell subsets between recently diagnosed type 1 diabetes patients and matched healthy donors. Whereas all 30 or so donors provided naive and central memory subsets, regulatory and stem cell-like memory subsets were isolated from just 8 patients and about 8 healthy donors. Beyond this particular receptor, the publication reports: Because cDNA was sequenced instead of genomic DNA, activated cells with high expression could be over-represented, although the groups did not differ in activation or CD3 levels. Because the HLA sub-analyses included only small numbers of individuals, any influence of HLA type on TCRB rearrangement was left unresolved. Type 1 diabetes patients showed a moderate but significant shortening of TCRB CDR3 length in all four CD4+ subsets. Shorter templates might have been favored by PCR, but patient and control samples were amplified and corrected together, so both groups would have been affected equally by any skew. Naive, central memory and regulatory TCRB repertoires appeared more similar among patients than among healthy donors. Patients with type 1 diabetes made fewer insertions and deleted more nucleotides at VDJ recombination sites, implying thymic rearrangement abnormalities.

The junction carries 21 bases between V and J, which are trimmed by 9 bases and 3 bases respectively. The germline V gene encodes CDR1 LNHDA and CDR2 SQIVND (reference sequence). The CDR3, cysteine through phenylalanine, is 15 amino acids long. Only the CDR3 DNA stays, 45 bases, in frame from base 1. From each donor, a single peripheral blood sample of approximately 120 mL on average was drawn into heparinised tubes. A BD FACSAria II was used to sort naive, central memory, regulatory and stem cell-like memory CD4+ T cells with a panel that included CD45RO, CCR7, CD25, CD127, CD95 and CD27. Purity was above 95% for every sorted population. Right away, PBMCs were isolated by Lymphoprep density gradient centrifugation and were stained directly, with no culture step. To minimize batch effects, samples were stained and sorted in pairs, one healthy donor with one patient per experiment. The High Capacity cDNA Reverse Transcription Kit was used to reverse transcribe all of the isolated RNA, meaning that expressed TCRB transcripts were what got sequenced. Naive, central memory and regulatory T cell samples underwent deep immunoSEQ sequencing, averaging around 4 million total reads per sample. Sorted cells were lysed in RLT buffer and RNA was extracted with DNase-treated RNeasy Micro or Mini kits, depending on cell number. To prevent cross-contamination, every cell subset was processed on its own, while patient and healthy donor samples were processed together. TCRB sequences were amplified from cDNA with the immunoSEQ multiplex PCR, producing 87-bp fragments spanning the CDR3 region. Sequencing of the amplicons was done on the Illumina HiSeq platform. Concerning the study's data processing: PCR bias was computationally corrected using synthetic template baselines, reads within Hamming distance 2 were collapsed, and singletons that could not be merged were discarded. By aligning reads against IMGT, V, D and J genes, CDR3 length, and insertions or deletions at six rearrangement sites were assigned. Within each subset, clonotype counts were normalized to sorted cell number, and only after that were true diversity and Gini coefficients computed with the tcR R package. The overlap coefficient, calculated on TCRB nucleotide sequences, was used to measure repertoire sharing. In TCRdb, the immuneACCESS table is reduced to in-frame sequences with V and J assigned. These tables do not hold every clone; where another copy was compared, an unresolved V gene accounts for under half, and the others remain unexplained. V and J calls and clone size are given by that table; D and trimming were obtained from the DNA. The sample includes over 40,000 clones, with 65% to 70% observed a single time. Jointly, the top ten make up roughly 2.2% of the sample.

This receptor was identified in a woman between 18 and 30 years old with type 1 diabetes. Sequences were obtained from Tregs from blood. The meaning of the sample's cell subset or site label: regulatory CD4+ T cells. The sequence is built from TRBV19 and TRBJ2-7; a tentative D call is TRBD2 (7 bases match). The DNA reads as follows: TGTGCCAGCAGCCCTCGGGGGGCGGGGGTCTACGAGCAGTACTTC. This encodes CASSPRGAGVYEQYF. The CDR3 plus the reference TRBV19 and TRBJ2-7 genes for the other parts give the full variable domain: DGGITQSPKYLFRKEGQNVTLSCEQNLNHDAMYWYRQDPGQGLRLIYYSQIVNDFQKGDIAEGYSVSREKKESFPLTVTSAQKNPTAFYLCASSPRGAGVYEQYFGPGTRLTVT.